This T cell receptor (beta chain) was obtained from a study of vaccination and CD4 T cells after COVID-19. Trimming took 1 base from V and 1 from J; bases not matched to a gene: 4. The length of the CDR3 is 17 residues. Germline V lookup: CDR1 SEHNR, CDR2 FQNEAQ (reference sequence). The Oncomine TCR Beta short-read assay was applied to DNA of cultured CD4+ T cells. TCRdb reprocessed the PCR reads via MiXCR and lists one record per CDR3 protein. The sample lists 10,000 to 15,000 distinct CDR3 sequences, 45% to 55% occurring once. Details on this clonotype: Its target is not known.

The treatment is: roughly 10-day PBMC culture with coronavirus spike peptide pools or control peptides (ViraFEST assay). This receptor was identified in a human donor who had recovered from COVID-19. Material for sequencing was CD4+ T cells from blood, cultured in vitro. This rearrangement joins TRBV7-9 to TRBJ2-2, with 9 bases fitting TRBD1. The CDR3 region has the DNA TGTGCCAGCAGCTTAGTTCCGGGACAGGGGAACACCGGGGAGCTGTTTTTT. Its protein product is CASSLVPGQGNTGELFF. Full variable domain (remainder filled in from reference TRBV7-9 and TRBJ2-2): DTGVSQNPRHKITKRGQNVTFRCDPISEHNRLYWYRQTLGQGPEFLTYFQNEAQLEKSRLLSDRFSAERPKGSFSTLEIQRTEQGDSAMYLCASSLVPGQGNTGELFFGEGSRLTVL.